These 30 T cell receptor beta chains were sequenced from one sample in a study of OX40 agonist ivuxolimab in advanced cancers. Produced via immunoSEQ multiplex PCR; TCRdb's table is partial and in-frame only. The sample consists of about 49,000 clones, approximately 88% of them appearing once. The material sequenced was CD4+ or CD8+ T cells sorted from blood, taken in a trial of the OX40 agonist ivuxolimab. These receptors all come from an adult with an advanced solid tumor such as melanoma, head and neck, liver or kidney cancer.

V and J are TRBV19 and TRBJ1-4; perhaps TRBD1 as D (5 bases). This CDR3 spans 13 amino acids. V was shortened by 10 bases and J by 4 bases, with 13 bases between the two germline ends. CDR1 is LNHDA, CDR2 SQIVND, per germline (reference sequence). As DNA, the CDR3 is TGTGCCACTAGCGGGGCCTTTAATGAAAAACTGTTTTTT. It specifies CATSGAFNEKLFF. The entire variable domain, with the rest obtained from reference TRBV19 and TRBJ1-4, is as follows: DGGITQSPKYLFRKEGQNVTLSCEQNLNHDAMYWYRQDPGQGLRLIYYSQIVNDFQKGDIAEGYSVSREKKESFPLTVTSAQKNPTAFYLCATSGAFNEKLFFGSGTQLSVL.

Here the CDR3 reads CASSEELVGGTDTQYF. The CDR3 nucleotides read TGTGCCAGCAGTGAAGAGCTGGTGGGTGGCACAGATACGCAGTATTTT. The chain combines TRBV6-1 with TRBJ2-3, with no clear D. Trimming stripped 1 base from V and 1 base from J, with 12 bases between. Germline CDR1 reads MNHNS; CDR2 reads SASEGT. This CDR3 is 16 amino acids long.

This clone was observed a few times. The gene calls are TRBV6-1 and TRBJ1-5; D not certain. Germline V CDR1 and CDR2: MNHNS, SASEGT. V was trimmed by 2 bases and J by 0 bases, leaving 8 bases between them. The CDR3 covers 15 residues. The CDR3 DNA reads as TGTGCCAGCAGTGAATACCGATATAGCAATCAGCCCCAGCATTTT. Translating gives CASSEYRYSNQPQHF.

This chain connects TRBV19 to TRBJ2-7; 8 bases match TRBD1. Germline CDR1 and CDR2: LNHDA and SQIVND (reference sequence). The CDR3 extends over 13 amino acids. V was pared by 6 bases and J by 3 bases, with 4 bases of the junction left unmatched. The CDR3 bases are TGTGCCAGTAGCCGAGGACAGGGCTACGAGCAGTACTTC. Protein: CASSRGQGYEQYF.

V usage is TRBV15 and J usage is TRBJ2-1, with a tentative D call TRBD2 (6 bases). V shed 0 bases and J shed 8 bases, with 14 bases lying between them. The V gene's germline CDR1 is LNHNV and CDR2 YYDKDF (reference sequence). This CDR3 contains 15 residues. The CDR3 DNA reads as TGTGCCACCAGCAGAGATTGGGATAGCGGCGATGAGCAGTTCTTC. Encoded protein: CATSRDWDSGDEQFF.

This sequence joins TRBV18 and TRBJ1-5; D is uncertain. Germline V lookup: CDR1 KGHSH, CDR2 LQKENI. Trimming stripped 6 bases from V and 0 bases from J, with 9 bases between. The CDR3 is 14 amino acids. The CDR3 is CASSRTDSNQPQHF. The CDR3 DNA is TGTGCCAGCTCCCGGACCGATAGCAATCAGCCCCAGCATTTT.

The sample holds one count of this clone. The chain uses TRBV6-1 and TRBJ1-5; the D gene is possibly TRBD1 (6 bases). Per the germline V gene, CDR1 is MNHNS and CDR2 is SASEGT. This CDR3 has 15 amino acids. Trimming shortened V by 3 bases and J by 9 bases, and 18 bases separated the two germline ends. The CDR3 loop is CASSEEDRGSRPQHF. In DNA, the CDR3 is TGTGCCAGCAGTGAGGAGGACAGAGGGAGCAGGCCCCAGCATTTT.

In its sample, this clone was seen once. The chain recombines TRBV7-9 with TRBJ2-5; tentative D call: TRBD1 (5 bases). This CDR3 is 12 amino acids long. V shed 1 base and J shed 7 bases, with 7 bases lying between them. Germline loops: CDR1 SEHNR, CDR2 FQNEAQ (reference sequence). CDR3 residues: CASSLEQVTQYF. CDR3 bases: TGTGCCAGCAGCTTAGAACAGGTGACCCAGTACTTC.

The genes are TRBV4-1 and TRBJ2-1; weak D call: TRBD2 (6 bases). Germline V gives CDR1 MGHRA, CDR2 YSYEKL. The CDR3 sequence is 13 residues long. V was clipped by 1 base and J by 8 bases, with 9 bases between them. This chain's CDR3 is CASSQGLEDEQFF. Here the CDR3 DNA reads TGCGCCAGCAGCCAAGGACTAGAGGATGAGCAGTTCTTC.

CDR3 nucleotides: TGTGCCAGCTCACTCGGCGGACAGGGGGCCTACGAGCAGTACTTC. This translates into CASSLGGQGAYEQYF. The V and J genes are TRBV18 and TRBJ2-7, with 10 positions matching TRBD1. The V and J ends lost 4 bases and 2 bases, in that order; junction bases with no gene match: 5. Germline V gene data show CDR1 as KGHSH and CDR2 as LQKENI. CDR3 length equals 15 residues.

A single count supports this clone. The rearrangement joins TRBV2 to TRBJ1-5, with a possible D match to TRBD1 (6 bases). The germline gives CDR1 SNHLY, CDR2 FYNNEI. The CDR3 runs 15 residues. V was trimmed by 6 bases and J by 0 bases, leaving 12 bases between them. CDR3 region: CASRGGAYSNQPQHF. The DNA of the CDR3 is TGTGCCAGCAGAGGGGGGGCTTATAGCAATCAGCCCCAGCATTTT.

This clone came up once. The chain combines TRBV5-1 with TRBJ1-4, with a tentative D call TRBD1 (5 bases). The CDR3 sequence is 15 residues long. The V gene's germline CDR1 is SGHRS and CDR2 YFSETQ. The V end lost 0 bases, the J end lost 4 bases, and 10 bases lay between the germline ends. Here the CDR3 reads CASSLVGGLNEKLFF. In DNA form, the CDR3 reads TGCGCCAGCAGCTTGGTCGGGGGACTTAATGAAAAACTGTTTTTT.

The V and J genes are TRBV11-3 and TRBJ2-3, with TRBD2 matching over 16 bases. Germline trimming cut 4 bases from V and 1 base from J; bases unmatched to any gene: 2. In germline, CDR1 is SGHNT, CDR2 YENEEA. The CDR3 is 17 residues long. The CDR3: CASSSGTSGGGTDTQYF. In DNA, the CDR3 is TGTGCCAGCAGCTCCGGGACTAGCGGGGGGGGCACAGATACGCAGTATTTT.

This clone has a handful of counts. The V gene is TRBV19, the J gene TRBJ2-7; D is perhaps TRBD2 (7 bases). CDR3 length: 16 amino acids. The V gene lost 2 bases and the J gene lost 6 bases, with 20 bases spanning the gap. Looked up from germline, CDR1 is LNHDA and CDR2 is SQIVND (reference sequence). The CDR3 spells CASSIRGGGLPSEQYF. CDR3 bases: TGTGCCAGTAGTATAAGGGGGGGAGGGTTGCCCTCCGAGCAGTACTTC. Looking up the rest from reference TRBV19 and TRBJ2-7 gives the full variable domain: DGGITQSPKYLFRKEGQNVTLSCEQNLNHDAMYWYRQDPGQGLRLIYYSQIVNDFQKGDIAEGYSVSREKKESFPLTVTSAQKNPTAFYLCASSIRGGGLPSEQYFGPGTRLTVT.

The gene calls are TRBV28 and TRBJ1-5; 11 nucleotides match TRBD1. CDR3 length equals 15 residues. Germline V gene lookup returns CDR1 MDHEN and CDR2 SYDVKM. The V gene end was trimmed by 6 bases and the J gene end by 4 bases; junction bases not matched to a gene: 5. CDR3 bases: TGTGCCAGCAGACGGGACAGGGGGAGGAATCAGCCCCAGCATTTT. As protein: CASRRDRGRNQPQHF.

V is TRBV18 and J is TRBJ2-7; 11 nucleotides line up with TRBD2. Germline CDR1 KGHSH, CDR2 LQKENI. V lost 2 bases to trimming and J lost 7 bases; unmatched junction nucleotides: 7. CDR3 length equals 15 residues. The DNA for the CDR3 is TGTGCCAGCTCACCAGCGGGACTAGCGGCCGGGGAGCAGTACTTC. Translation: CASSPAGLAAGEQYF.

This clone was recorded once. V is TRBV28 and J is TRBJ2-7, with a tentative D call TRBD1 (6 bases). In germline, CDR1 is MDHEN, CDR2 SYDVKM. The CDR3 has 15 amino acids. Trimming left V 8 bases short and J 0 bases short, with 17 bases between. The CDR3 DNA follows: TGTGCCAGCGGAGCCGCTACAGGGACCTCCTACGAGCAGTACTTC. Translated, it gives CASGAATGTSYEQYF.

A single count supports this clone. CDR3 bases: TGTGCCAGCAGAGAGACAGGGGGAAAACTGTTTTTT. It specifies CASRETGGKLFF. The chain employs TRBV2 and TRBJ1-4, with 9 bases lining up with TRBD1. Per germline, CDR1 SNHLY and CDR2 FYNNEI. J lost 10 bases, V lost 6 bases, and 3 bases had no gene match. The CDR3 contains 12 residues.

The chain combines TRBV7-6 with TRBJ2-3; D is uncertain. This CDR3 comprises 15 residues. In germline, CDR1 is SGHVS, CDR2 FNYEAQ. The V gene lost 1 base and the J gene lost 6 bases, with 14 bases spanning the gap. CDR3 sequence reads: CASSLGLRNPDTQYF. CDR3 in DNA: TGTGCCAGCAGCTTAGGTCTCCGCAACCCCGATACGCAGTATTTT.

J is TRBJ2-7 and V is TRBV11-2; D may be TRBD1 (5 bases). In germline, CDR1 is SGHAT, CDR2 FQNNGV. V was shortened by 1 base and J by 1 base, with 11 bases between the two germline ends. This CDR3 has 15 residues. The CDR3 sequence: CASSLGSRVSYEQYF. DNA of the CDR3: TGTGCCAGCAGCTTAGGGTCCAGGGTGTCCTACGAGCAGTACTTC.

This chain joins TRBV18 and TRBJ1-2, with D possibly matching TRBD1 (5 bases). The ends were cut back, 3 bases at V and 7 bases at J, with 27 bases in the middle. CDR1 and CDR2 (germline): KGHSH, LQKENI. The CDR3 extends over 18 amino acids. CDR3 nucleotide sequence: TGTGCCAGCTCACCTACCAGCGCGGGACCGCTCTTGTCGGCTGGCTACACCTTC. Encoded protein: CASSPTSAGPLLSAGYTF.

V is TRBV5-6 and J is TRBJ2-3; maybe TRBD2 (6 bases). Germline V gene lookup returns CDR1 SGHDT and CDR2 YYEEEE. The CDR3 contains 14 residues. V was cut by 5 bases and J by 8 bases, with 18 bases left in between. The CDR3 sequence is CASRHRSPGGTQYF. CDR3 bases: TGTGCCAGCAGACACCGGTCCCCCGGGGGTACGCAGTATTTT.

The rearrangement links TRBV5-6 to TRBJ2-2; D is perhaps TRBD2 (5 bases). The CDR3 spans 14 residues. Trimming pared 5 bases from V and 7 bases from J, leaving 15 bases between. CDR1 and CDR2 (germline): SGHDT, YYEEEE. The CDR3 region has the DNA TGTGCCAGCAGGAGATGGAACGGGGTCGGGGAGCTGTTTTTT. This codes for CASRRWNGVGELFF.

DNA of the CDR3: TGTGCCAGCAGCCTTCAGGGGGGAATAACTGAAGCTTTCTTT. Amino acid sequence: CASSLQGGITEAFF. This chain joins TRBV7-6 and TRBJ1-1, with TRBD1 identical over 7 bases. This CDR3 has 14 residues. V lost 5 bases to trimming and J lost 5 bases; unmatched junction nucleotides: 8. Germline lookup yields CDR1 SGHVS and CDR2 FNYEAQ.

Here the CDR3 DNA reads TGTGCCAGCAGCCGGGGGACGTACCAAGAGACCCAGTACTTC. This codes for CASSRGTYQETQYF. The chain is built from TRBV7-9 and TRBJ2-5; D possibly corresponds to TRBD2 (6 bases). Deletions cut 5 bases from V and 0 bases from J, with 10 bases between. Germline V gene lookup returns CDR1 SEHNR and CDR2 FQNEAQ (reference sequence). CDR3 size: 14 residues.

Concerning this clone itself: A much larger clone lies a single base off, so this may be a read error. The CDR3 reads CASSLTGGYGYTF. As DNA, the CDR3 is TGTGCCAGCAGCCTGACAGGGGGCTATGGCTACACCTTC. V and J are TRBV7-3 and TRBJ1-2, with 9 bases identical to TRBD1. After removal of 5 bases from V and 4 bases from J, the junction contained 2 bases not matched to a gene. CDR1 and CDR2 from the germline V gene are SGHTA and FQGTGA. The CDR3 spans 13 residues.

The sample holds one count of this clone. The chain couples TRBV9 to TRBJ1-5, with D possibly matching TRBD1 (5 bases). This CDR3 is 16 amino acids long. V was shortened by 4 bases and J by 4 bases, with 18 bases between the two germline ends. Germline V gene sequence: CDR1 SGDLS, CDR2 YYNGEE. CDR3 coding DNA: TGTGCCAGCAGCCCGGGGGGTGAATTTAGGAATCAGCCCCAGCATTTT. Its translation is CASSPGGEFRNQPQHF. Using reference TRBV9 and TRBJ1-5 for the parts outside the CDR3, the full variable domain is DSGVTQTPKHLITATGQRVTLRCSPRSGDLSVYWYQQSLDQGLQFLIQYYNGEERAKGNILERFSAQQFPDLHSELNLSSLELGDSALYFCASSPGGEFRNQPQHFGDGTRLSIL.

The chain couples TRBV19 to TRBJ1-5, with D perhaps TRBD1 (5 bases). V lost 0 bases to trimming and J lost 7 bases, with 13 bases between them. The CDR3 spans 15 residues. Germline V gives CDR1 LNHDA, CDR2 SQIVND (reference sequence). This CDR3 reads CASSIDRDLGQPQHF. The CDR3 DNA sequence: TGTGCCAGTAGTATAGACCGGGACCTGGGGCAGCCCCAGCATTTT. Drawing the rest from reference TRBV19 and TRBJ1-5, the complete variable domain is DGGITQSPKYLFRKEGQNVTLSCEQNLNHDAMYWYRQDPGQGLRLIYYSQIVNDFQKGDIAEGYSVSREKKESFPLTVTSAQKNPTAFYLCASSIDRDLGQPQHFGDGTRLSIL.

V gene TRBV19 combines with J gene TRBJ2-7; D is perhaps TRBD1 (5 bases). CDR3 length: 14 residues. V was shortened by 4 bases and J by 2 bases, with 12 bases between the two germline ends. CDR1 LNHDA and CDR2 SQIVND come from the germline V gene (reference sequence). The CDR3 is CASSTRASTYEQYF. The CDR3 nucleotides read TGTGCCAGTAGTACCAGGGCTTCCACCTACGAGCAGTACTTC.

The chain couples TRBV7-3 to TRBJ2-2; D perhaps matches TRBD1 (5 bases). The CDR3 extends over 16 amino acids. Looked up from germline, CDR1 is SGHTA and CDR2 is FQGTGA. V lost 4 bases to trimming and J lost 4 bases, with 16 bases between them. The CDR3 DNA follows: TGTGCCAGCAGCTCGCAGGGATCCCTTTCCACCGGGGAGCTGTTTTTT. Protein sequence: CASSSQGSLSTGELFF.